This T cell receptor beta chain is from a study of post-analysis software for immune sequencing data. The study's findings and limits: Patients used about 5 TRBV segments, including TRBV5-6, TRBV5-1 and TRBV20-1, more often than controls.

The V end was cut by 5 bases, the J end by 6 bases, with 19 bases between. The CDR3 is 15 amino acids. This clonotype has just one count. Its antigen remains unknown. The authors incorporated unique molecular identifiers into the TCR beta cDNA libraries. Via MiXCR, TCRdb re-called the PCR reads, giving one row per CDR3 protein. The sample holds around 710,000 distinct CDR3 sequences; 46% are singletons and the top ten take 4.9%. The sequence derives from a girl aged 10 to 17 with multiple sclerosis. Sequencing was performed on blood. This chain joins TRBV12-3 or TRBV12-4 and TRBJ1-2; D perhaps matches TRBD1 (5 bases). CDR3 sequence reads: CASSGRTSSIDGYTF. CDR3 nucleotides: TGTGCCAGCAGTGGGCGGACAAGTAGTATCGATGGCTACACCTTC.